These 20 T cell receptor beta chains originate from one sample sequenced in a study of sequential checkpoint blockade in melanoma. Noted treatment: randomized to nivolumab then ipilimumab (arm A) or the reverse (arm B). Assay used: immunoSEQ multiplex PCR; TCRdb lists only in-frame clones, some missing. The sample has tens of thousands of clones; around 80% are singletons. Sample: CD8+ T cells sorted from blood (inferred from file names), taken from a patient given nivolumab and ipilimumab in sequence. The source is a human donor with melanoma.

The chain combines TRBV10-1 with TRBJ1-4; a possible D gene is TRBD1 (5 bases). This CDR3 spans 15 amino acids. The V end lost 8 bases, the J end lost 8 bases, and 21 bases lay between the germline ends. CDR1 and CDR2 (germline): WNHNN, SYGVQD (reference sequence). The CDR3 is CASGGGERSWEKLFF. The CDR3, as DNA: TGCGCCAGCGGGGGGGGAGAGCGTTCATGGGAAAAACTGTTTTTT.

The sample holds one count of this clone. The V call is TRBV5-1, the J call TRBJ2-5, with a tentative D call TRBD2 (6 bases). Germline CDR1 SGHRS, CDR2 YFSETQ. The CDR3 extends over 14 amino acids. Deletions cut 3 bases from V and 5 bases from J, with 14 bases between. The CDR3 region has the DNA TGCGCCAGCAGCTCGCGGGGAGGAGATGAGACCCAGTACTTC. Protein sequence: CASSSRGGDETQYF. The entire variable domain, with the rest obtained from reference TRBV5-1 and TRBJ2-5, is as follows: KAGVTQTPRYLIKTRGQQVTLSCSPISGHRSVSWYQQTPGQGLQFLFEYFSETQRNKGNFPGRFSGRQFSNSRSEMNVSTLELGDSALYLCASSSRGGDETQYFGPGTRLLVL.

This chain joins TRBV7-3 and TRBJ2-2; 7 bases are shared with TRBD1. This CDR3 spans 15 amino acids. Germline V gives CDR1 SGHTA, CDR2 FQGTGA. J lost 1 base, V lost 4 bases, and 3 bases had no gene match. The CDR3, as DNA: TGTGCCAGCAGCTGGGACAGCGGGAACACCGGGGAGCTGTTTTTT. This gives the protein CASSWDSGNTGELFF.

The chain is built from TRBV12-5 and TRBJ1-1; TRBD1 aligns across 8 bases. The CDR3 contains 12 residues. Per the germline V gene, CDR1 is LGHNT and CDR2 is FRNRAP. The trim removed 6 bases at V and 10 bases at J, leaving 7 bases unmatched. CDR3 sequence (DNA): TGTGCTAGTGGCCTCCCAGGGGGCCGAGCTTTCTTT. Amino acids: CASGLPGGRAFF.

The J gene is TRBJ2-3, the V gene TRBV14, with D unresolved. The CDR3 loop spans 16 amino acids. Germline lookup yields CDR1 SGHDN and CDR2 FVKESK. V was shortened by 0 bases and J by 3 bases, with 13 bases between the two germline ends. CDR3: CASSQDRNSRTDTQYF. The CDR3 DNA sequence: TGTGCCAGCAGCCAAGATCGGAATAGCCGTACAGATACGCAGTATTTT. Using reference TRBV14 and TRBJ2-3 for the parts outside the CDR3, the full variable domain is EAGVTQFPSHSVIEKGQTVTLRCDPISGHDNLYWYRRVMGKEIKFLLHFVKESKQDESGMPNNRFLAERTGGTYSTLKVQPAELEDSGVYFCASSQDRNSRTDTQYFGPGTRLTVL.

The V call is TRBV15, the J call TRBJ1-3, with a weak D call TRBD1 (5 bases). The CDR3 covers 15 residues. The germline V and J ends were trimmed by 3 bases and 1 base, with 10 bases remaining between them. Germline-derived CDR1 and CDR2 are LNHNV and YYDKDF (reference sequence). Here the CDR3 DNA reads TGTGCCACCAGCAGGGGCCCAGGGTCTGGAAACACCATATATTTT. Translation gives CATSRGPGSGNTIYF.

The chain combines TRBV9 with TRBJ2-5, with TRBD2 matching over 7 bases. J lost 4 bases, V lost 4 bases, and 10 bases had no gene match. The length of the CDR3 is 15 residues. Germline CDR1 SGDLS, CDR2 YYNGEE. The CDR3 bases are TGTGCCAGCAGCCTTTCGACTAGCACGGGAGAGACCCAGTACTTC. This translates into CASSLSTSTGETQYF.

This chain links TRBV19 with TRBJ2-5, with TRBD2 matching over 13 bases. Per germline, CDR1 LNHDA and CDR2 SQIVND (reference sequence). V shed 4 bases and J 5 bases; nucleotides not matched to a gene: 13. The CDR3 runs to 18 residues. CDR3 sequence reads: CASSSLPRTSGRGETQYF. DNA of the CDR3: TGTGCCAGTAGTAGCCTCCCCCGGACTAGCGGGAGAGGGGAGACCCAGTACTTC.

The V call is TRBV7-9, the J call TRBJ1-2, with TRBD1 identical over 10 bases. CDR3 size: 15 residues. After removal of 1 base from V and 3 bases from J, the junction contained 2 bases not matched to a gene. Germline V gene sequence: CDR1 SEHNR, CDR2 FQNEAQ (reference sequence). In nucleotides, the CDR3 is TGTGCCAGCAGCTTAGGGGGGACAGGGGACTATGGCTACACCTTC. It codes for CASSLGGTGDYGYTF.

Remarks on this clone: The final CDR3 position lacks the conserved phenylalanine or tryptophan, pointing to a likely read error. The limits of the CDR3 on the DNA are not certain, so only TCRdb's listed CDR3 is given. This chain uses TRBV7-4 with TRBJ1-2; the table's D call of TRBD1 was not tested on the DNA. Germline V gives CDR1 SGHVT, CDR2 SQSDAQ. The CDR3 comprises 15 residues, both ends counted. The CDR3 spells CASSSLPLLPQLQGV.

The chain employs TRBV29-1 and TRBJ1-1; D uncertain. Trimming shortened V by 4 bases and J by 7 bases, and 16 bases separated the two germline ends. This CDR3 is 13 amino acids long. Germline CDR1 is SQVTM and CDR2 is ANQGSEA. CDR3 in DNA: TGCAGCGTTGCTCGGCATACCGAGGGTGAAGCTTTCTTT. Amino acids: CSVARHTEGEAFF.

V gene TRBV5-1 combines with J gene TRBJ2-7; a possible D gene is TRBD1 (6 bases). The CDR3 has 15 residues. V was trimmed by 4 bases and J by 5 bases, leaving 19 bases between them. In germline, CDR1 is SGHRS, CDR2 YFSETQ. The chain's CDR3 is CASSGASGVVHEQYF. For the CDR3, the DNA is TGCGCCAGCAGCGGGGCCTCAGGGGTCGTCCACGAGCAGTACTTC.

This chain links TRBV15 with TRBJ2-3; 9 nucleotides agree with TRBD1. Germline assignment: CDR1 LNHNV and CDR2 YYDKDF (reference sequence). The V gene end was trimmed by 2 bases and the J gene end by 6 bases; junction bases not matched to a gene: 12. The CDR3 contains 17 residues. CDR3 DNA sequence: TGTGCCACCAGCAGACCACCGGACAGGGGACTTGGCGATACGCAGTATTTT. This gives the protein CATSRPPDRGLGDTQYF.

The table lists this clone with a count of one. The chain has TRBV7-2 and TRBJ2-2; TRBD2 matches at 8 bases. From germline, CDR1 is SGHTA and CDR2 FQGNSA. With 2 bases clipped from V and 5 bases from J, the junction kept 7 bases outside the gene matches. The length of the CDR3 is 16 residues. CDR3 coding DNA: TGTGCCAGCAGCTTACAACCGGGAGGGCTTACCGGGGAGCTGTTTTTT. Encoded protein: CASSLQPGGLTGELFF.

The V call is TRBV19, the J call TRBJ2-7, with TRBD2 matching over 15 bases. This CDR3 is built from 15 residues. The V segment lost 4 bases and the J segment 6 bases; nucleotides outside the gene matches: 4. CDR1 is LNHDA, CDR2 SQIVND, per germline (reference sequence). In DNA form, the CDR3 reads TGTGCCAGTAGTACCGGGACTAGCGGGAGGTCCGAGCAGTACTTC. Its protein is CASSTGTSGRSEQYF. Supplemented by reference TRBV19 and TRBJ2-7, the full variable domain reads DGGITQSPKYLFRKEGQNVTLSCEQNLNHDAMYWYRQDPGQGLRLIYYSQIVNDFQKGDIAEGYSVSREKKESFPLTVTSAQKNPTAFYLCASSTGTSGRSEQYFGPGTRLTVT.

The V and J genes are TRBV4-2 and TRBJ1-4; TRBD1 might be the D (6 bases). Trimming removed 4 bases at V and 7 bases at J, with 16 bases between. Germline lookup yields CDR1 LGHNA and CDR2 YNFKEQ. The CDR3 length is 15 residues. CDR3 loop: CASSPVRGAFEKLFF. In DNA form, the CDR3 reads TGTGCCAGCAGCCCAGTACGGGGGGCATTTGAAAAACTGTTTTTT.

This clone was detected only once. This chain connects TRBV30 to TRBJ2-1; 8 bases are shared with TRBD1. The trim removed 3 bases at V and 12 bases at J, leaving 7 bases unmatched. Germline CDR1 and CDR2: GTSNPN and SVGIG (reference sequence). This CDR3 is 12 amino acids long. CDR3 residues: CAWRGQGRGQFF. The CDR3 region has the DNA TGTGCCTGGAGAGGACAGGGTCGGGGGCAGTTCTTC.

The chain couples TRBV29-1 to TRBJ2-1, with D tentatively TRBD2 (6 bases). Germline V gives CDR1 SQVTM, CDR2 ANQGSEA. The CDR3 runs to 13 residues. V lost 1 base, J lost 10 bases, and 14 bases lay in between. The CDR3 DNA is TGCAGCGTTGAAGGCCCAGGAGGGAAGGAGCAGTTCTTC. It yields the protein CSVEGPGGKEQFF.

For the CDR3, the DNA is TGCGCCAGCAGCGCTGGTCCCATCAGCGGGAGTGTCAACAATGAGCAGTTCTTC. Residues: CASSAGPISGSVNNEQFF. The V and J genes are TRBV5-1 and TRBJ2-1; 8 bases fit TRBD2. CDR3 length: 18 residues. The V segment lost 4 bases and the J segment 5 bases; nucleotides outside the gene matches: 17. Germline-derived CDR1 and CDR2 are SGHRS and YFSETQ.

This CDR3 is CASSFDRVRETQYF. In DNA, the CDR3 is TGTGCCAGCAGTTTTGACAGGGTCAGAGAGACCCAGTACTTC. The chain links TRBV28 to TRBJ2-5; 7 positions agree with TRBD1. The V gene end was trimmed by 3 bases and the J gene end by 4 bases; junction bases not matched to a gene: 5. Germline V CDR1 and CDR2: MDHEN, SYDVKM. The CDR3 is 14 amino acids.